The 8 T cell receptor beta chains reported below all come from one sample, sequenced in a study of cytomegalovirus exposure and HLA in healthy donors. Primers included in the PCR were 60 Vbeta and 13 Jbeta primers. Libraries were prepared by immunoSEQ multiplex PCR; TCRdb keeps only in-frame clonotypes and omits some of them. The sample has about 160,000 clones, roughly 80% seen once. Sequenced: PBMCs. These receptor sequences come from a man aged 18-30 years in good health and CMV-seronegative.

This clone was seen only a few times. The chain couples TRBV5-5 to TRBJ2-7, with D possibly TRBD1 on 6 matching bases. Trimming removed 0 bases at V and 3 bases at J, with 16 bases between. This CDR3 is 16 amino acids long. Per the germline V gene, CDR1 is SGHKS and CDR2 is YYEKEE (reference sequence). The CDR3: CASSLVGQSFLYEQYF. In DNA, the CDR3 is TGTGCCAGCAGCTTGGTTGGACAGTCTTTCCTCTACGAGCAGTACTTC.

In its sample, this clone was seen once. V usage is TRBV28 and J usage is TRBJ1-2; D ambiguous. V lost 7 bases and J 5 bases, leaving 17 bases between the germline ends. CDR3 size: 14 residues. In germline, CDR1 is MDHEN, CDR2 SYDVKM. The CDR3 protein is CASTSTSLAYGYTF. The CDR3 DNA reads as TGTGCCAGCACCTCGACATCGCTTGCATATGGCTACACCTTC.

This chain uses TRBV14 with TRBJ2-1; TRBD2 matches 13 bases. Germline V lookup: CDR1 SGHDN, CDR2 FVKESK. The J segment lost 8 bases and the V segment lost 4 bases, leaving 5 bases of the junction unmatched. The CDR3 is 15 amino acids. CDR3 in amino acids: CASSLGLAGKYEQFF. In nucleotides, the CDR3 is TGTGCCAGCAGCCTGGGACTAGCGGGGAAGTATGAGCAGTTCTTC.

V and J are TRBV4-1 and TRBJ1-1; the D is unclear. This CDR3 is 12 amino acids long. Germline CDR1 and CDR2: MGHRA and YSYEKL. V was trimmed by 1 base and J by 6 bases, leaving 6 bases between them. The DNA for the CDR3 is TGCGCCAGCAGCCAAGCAGGTTCTGAAGCTTTCTTT. Its protein product is CASSQAGSEAFF.

The chain recombines TRBV2 with TRBJ2-5; 8 bases map to TRBD1. The CDR3 spans 15 residues. Germline V gene sequence: CDR1 SNHLY, CDR2 FYNNEI. Trimming took 6 bases from V and 2 from J; bases not matched to a gene: 8. The DNA for the CDR3 is TGTGCCAGCAGAGCTCTTGGGACAGGACAAGAGACCCAGTACTTC. Protein sequence: CASRALGTGQETQYF.

The chain employs TRBV7-8 and TRBJ1-5; D may be TRBD1 (5 bases). The CDR3 consists of 15 residues. Trimming took off 2 bases at V and 2 bases at J, with 10 bases between the two ends. From germline, CDR1 is SGHVS and CDR2 FQNEAQ. In DNA form, the CDR3 reads TGTGCCAGCAGCTTACCAGGGCTTGGCAATCAGCCCCAGCATTTT. This sequence encodes CASSLPGLGNQPQHF.

The chain couples TRBV27 to TRBJ2-3; 14 nucleotides agree with TRBD2. The CDR3 runs 16 residues. Germline trimming cut 5 bases from V and 4 bases from J; bases unmatched to any gene: 5. Germline V CDR1 and CDR2: MNHEY, SMNVEV (reference sequence). The chain's CDR3 is CASSPGTSGSPDTQYF. CDR3 in DNA: TGTGCCAGCAGTCCCGGGACTAGCGGGAGTCCAGATACGCAGTATTTT.

Comment on this clone: Other DNA sequences in the sample encode the same CDR3. Written as DNA, the CDR3 is TGTGCCAGCAGTTTAGCAGGGAACACTGAAGCTTTCTTT. This codes for CASSLAGNTEAFF. The chain joins TRBV27 to TRBJ1-1; D call uncertain. CDR1 is MNHEY and CDR2 is SMNVEV in the germline V gene (reference sequence). The CDR3 runs to 13 residues. Trimming removed 2 bases from V and 1 base from J, with 5 bases in between.